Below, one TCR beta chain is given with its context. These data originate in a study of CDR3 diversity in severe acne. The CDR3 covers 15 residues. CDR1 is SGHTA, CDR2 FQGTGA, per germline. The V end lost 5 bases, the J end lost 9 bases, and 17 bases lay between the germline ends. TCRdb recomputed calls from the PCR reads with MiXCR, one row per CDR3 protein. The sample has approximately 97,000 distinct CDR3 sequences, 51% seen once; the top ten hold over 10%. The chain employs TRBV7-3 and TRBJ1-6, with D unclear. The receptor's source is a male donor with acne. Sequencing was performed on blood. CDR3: CASSPDAGSSSPLHF. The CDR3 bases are TGTGCCAGCAGCCCCGATGCGGGTAGCAGTTCACCCCTCCACTTT.